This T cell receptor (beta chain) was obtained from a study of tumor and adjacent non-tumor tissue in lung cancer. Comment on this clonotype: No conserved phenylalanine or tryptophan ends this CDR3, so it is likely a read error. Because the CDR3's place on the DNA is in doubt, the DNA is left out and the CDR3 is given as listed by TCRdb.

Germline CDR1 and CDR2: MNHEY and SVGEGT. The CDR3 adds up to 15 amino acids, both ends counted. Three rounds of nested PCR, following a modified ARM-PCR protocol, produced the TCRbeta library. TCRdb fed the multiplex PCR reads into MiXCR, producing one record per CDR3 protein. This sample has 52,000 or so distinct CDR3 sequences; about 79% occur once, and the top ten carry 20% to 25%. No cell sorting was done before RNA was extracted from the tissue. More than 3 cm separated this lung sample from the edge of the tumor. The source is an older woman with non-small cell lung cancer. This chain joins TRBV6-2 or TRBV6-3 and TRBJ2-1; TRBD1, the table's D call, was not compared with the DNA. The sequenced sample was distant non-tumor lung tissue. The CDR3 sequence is CASRPGGASYNEQFL.